This TCR beta chain was sequenced during a study of identical twins. CDR3 length: 16 amino acids. Looked up from germline, CDR1 is SEHNR and CDR2 is FQNEAQ (reference sequence). Germline trimming cut 5 bases from V and 10 bases from J; bases unmatched to any gene: 11. Each CDR3 protein gets one entry after TCRdb re-called the 5' RACE reads with MiXCR. The profile covers roughly 290,000 distinct CDR3 sequences, with roughly 10% appearing a single time and approximately 6.5% taken by the ten largest. The study's findings and limits: Those out-of-frame alpha sequences shared by twins showed an excess of low generation probability.

Notes on this clonotype: Antigen specificity is unknown.

These records were also assigned to another study, of yellow fever vaccine responses in identical twins.

The V call is TRBV7-9, the J call TRBJ2-1, with 13 bases fitting TRBD2. This sequence was found in a woman younger than 35 in good health. Sequencing input: CD8+ T cells sorted from blood. CDR3 protein: CASSLPGLAGRGEQFF. The CDR3 nucleotides are TGTGCCAGCAGCCTACCGGGACTAGCGGGGCGTGGGGAGCAGTTCTTC.